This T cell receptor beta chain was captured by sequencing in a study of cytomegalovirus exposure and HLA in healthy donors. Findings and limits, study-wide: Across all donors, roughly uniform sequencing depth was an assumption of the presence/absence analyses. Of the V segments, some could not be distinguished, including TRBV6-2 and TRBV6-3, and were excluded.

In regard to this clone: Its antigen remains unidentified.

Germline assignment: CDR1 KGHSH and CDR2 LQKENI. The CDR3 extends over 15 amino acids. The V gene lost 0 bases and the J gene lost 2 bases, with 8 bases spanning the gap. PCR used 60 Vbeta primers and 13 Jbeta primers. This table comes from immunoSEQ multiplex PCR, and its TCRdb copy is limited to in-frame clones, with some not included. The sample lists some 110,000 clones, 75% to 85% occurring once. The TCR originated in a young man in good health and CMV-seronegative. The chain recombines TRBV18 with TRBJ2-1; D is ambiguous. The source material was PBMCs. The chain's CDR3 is CASSPPWLAYNEQFF. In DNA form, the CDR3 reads TGTGCCAGCTCACCACCGTGGCTAGCCTACAATGAGCAGTTCTTC. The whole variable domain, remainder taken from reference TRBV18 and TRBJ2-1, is NAGVMQNPRHLVRRRGQEARLRCSPMKGHSHVYWYRQLPEEGLKFMVYLQKENIIDESGMPKERFSAEFPKEGPSILRIQQVVRGDSAAYFCASSPPWLAYNEQFFGPGTRLTVL.